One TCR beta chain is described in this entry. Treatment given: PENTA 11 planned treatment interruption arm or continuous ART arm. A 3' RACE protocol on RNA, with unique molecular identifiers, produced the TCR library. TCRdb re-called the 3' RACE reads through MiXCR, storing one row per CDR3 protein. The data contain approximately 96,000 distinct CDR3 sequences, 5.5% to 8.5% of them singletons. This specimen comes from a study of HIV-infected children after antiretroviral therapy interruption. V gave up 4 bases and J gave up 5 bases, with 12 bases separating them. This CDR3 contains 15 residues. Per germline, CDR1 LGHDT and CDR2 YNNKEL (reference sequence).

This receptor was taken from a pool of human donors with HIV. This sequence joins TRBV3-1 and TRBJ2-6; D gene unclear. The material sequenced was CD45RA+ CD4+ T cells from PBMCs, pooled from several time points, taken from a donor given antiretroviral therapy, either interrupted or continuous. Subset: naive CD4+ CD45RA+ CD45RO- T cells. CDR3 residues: CASSPRGKWANVLTF. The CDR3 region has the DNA TGTGCCAGCAGCCCAAGAGGAAAGTGGGCCAACGTCCTGACTTTC.